The present T cell receptor beta chain was sequenced within a study of OX40 agonist ivuxolimab in advanced cancers. The table came from immunoSEQ multiplex PCR; TCRdb's copy has only in-frame clones and leaves some out. The sample records around 46,000 clones, roughly 82% being singletons. Germline V gene sequence: CDR1 MGHRA, CDR2 YSYEKL. V lost 0 bases, J lost 1 base, and 6 bases stayed unmatched. This CDR3 region has 16 residues. The sample consisted of CD4+ or CD8+ T cells sorted from blood, taken in a trial of the OX40 agonist ivuxolimab. The TCR was taken from an adult with an advanced solid tumor such as melanoma, head and neck, liver or kidney cancer. The chain couples TRBV4-1 to TRBJ2-7; 7 bases are a match to TRBD1. The DNA of the CDR3 is TGCGCCAGCAGCCAAGAGACAGGGTTAGCGTCCTACGAGCAGTACTTC. Its protein product is CASSQETGLASYEQYF.